The 28 T cell receptor beta chains presented below share a single source sample, sequenced in a study of T cells in Graves' hyperthyroidism and ophthalmopathy. Amplification of TCR beta CDR3 regions was performed using RNA transcripts as template. During a first-round RT-PCR of the TCR CDR3, the HTBI primer set was used. TCRdb fed the multiplex PCR reads into MiXCR, producing one record per CDR3 protein. The profile shows around 520,000 distinct CDR3 sequences, approximately 15% of them singletons. What was sequenced was blood. These receptor sequences come from a woman aged 40 to 55 with Graves' hyperthyroidism.

V and J are TRBV19 and TRBJ2-1; 9 nucleotides match TRBD2. The CDR3 totals 14 residues. The germline V gene encodes CDR1 LNHDA and CDR2 SQIVND (reference sequence). J was trimmed by 7 bases and V by 7 bases; bases with no gene match: 8. This CDR3 reads CASIPLAGKNEQFF. The DNA for the CDR3 is TGTGCCAGTATTCCGCTAGCGGGAAAAAATGAGCAGTTCTTC.

V is TRBV2 and J is TRBJ2-2; D is tentatively TRBD1 or TRBD2 (6 bases each). V gave up 6 bases and J gave up 7 bases, with 18 bases separating them. The CDR3 spans 15 residues. Germline-derived CDR1 and CDR2 are SNHLY and FYNNEI. This chain's CDR3 is CASSPLAGGGGELFF. CDR3 nucleotides: TGTGCCAGCAGCCCTCTGGCCGGGGGCGGCGGGGAGCTGTTTTTT.

This clonotype was seen repeatedly, ten times or more. The J gene is TRBJ2-7, the V gene TRBV20-1, with 10 bases aligning to TRBD2. The CDR3 has 14 amino acids. Looked up from germline, CDR1 is DFQATT and CDR2 is SNEGSKA (reference sequence). V trimming: 6 bases; J trimming: 4 bases; junction bases outside the gene matches: 9. The CDR3 sequence: CSATGTSVSYEQYF. The CDR3 DNA reads as TGCAGTGCCACCGGGACTAGCGTGAGTTACGAGCAGTACTTC.

The table lists this clonotype with many counts. The CDR3 DNA reads TGCGCCAGCAGTCCCAGTCCCGGGACTAGCGGTTACGAGCAGTACTTC. Its protein is CASSPSPGTSGYEQYF. The chain combines TRBV4-1 with TRBJ2-7, with TRBD2 matching over 11 bases. V lost 6 bases and J lost 4; bases outside the gene matches: 11. This CDR3 has 16 amino acids. Germline V gene data show CDR1 as MGHRA and CDR2 as YSYEKL.

At least ten counts were recorded for this clonotype. The chain is built from TRBV6-1 and TRBJ1-2, with a weak D call TRBD1 (6 bases). Germline-derived CDR1 and CDR2 are MNHNS and SASEGT. V shed 1 base and J shed 4 bases, with 13 bases lying between them. There are 15 residues in the CDR3. The CDR3 nucleotides are TGTGCCAGCAGTGAAGAGGGGGGGCGCACCTATGGCTACACCTTC. Translation gives CASSEEGGRTYGYTF.

This clonotype came up many times. The rearrangement uses TRBV11-2 and TRBJ2-1; D not resolved. Germline V gene sequence: CDR1 SGHAT, CDR2 FQNNGV. The CDR3 is 15 amino acids. V was pared by 5 bases and J by 0 bases, with 11 bases between. CDR3 DNA sequence: TGTGCCAGCAGCCCTCCAGTGAGCTCCTACAATGAGCAGTTCTTC. It yields the protein CASSPPVSSYNEQFF.

A few counts support this clonotype. The CDR3 DNA follows: TGTGCCAGTACCACATTAGACAGGACCAATCAGCCCCAGCATTTT. This codes for CASTTLDRTNQPQHF. This chain joins TRBV19 and TRBJ1-5; possible D gene TRBD1, 6 bases. The CDR3 runs 15 residues. Germline V gives CDR1 LNHDA, CDR2 SQIVND (reference sequence). The ends were cut back, 7 bases at V and 3 bases at J, with 16 bases in the middle.

This clonotype was seen ten or more times. The J gene is TRBJ2-1, the V gene TRBV10-3; TRBD2 matches at 8 bases. The CDR3 loop spans 14 amino acids. V trimming: 2 bases; J trimming: 6 bases; junction bases outside the gene matches: 3. Germline V lookup: CDR1 ENHRY, CDR2 SYGVKD. The CDR3 DNA reads as TGTGCCATCAGTGAGGGCGGGAGGCTCAATGAGCAGTTCTTC. Its translation is CAISEGGRLNEQFF.

This clonotype came up many times. The V call is TRBV2, the J call TRBJ2-5; 11 nucleotides match TRBD2. The CDR3 contains 14 residues. Germline V gene sequence: CDR1 SNHLY, CDR2 FYNNEI. J was trimmed by 4 bases and V by 10 bases; bases with no gene match: 8. The CDR3 sequence is CATTSGSGRETQYF. The CDR3 coding sequence is TGTGCCACCACTAGCGGGAGCGGTAGAGAGACCCAGTACTTC. The full variable domain, completed using reference TRBV2 and TRBJ2-5, is EPEVTQTPSHQVTQMGQEVILRCVPISNHLYFYWYRQILGQKVEFLVSFYNNEISEKSEIFDDQFSVERPDGSNFTLKIRSTKLEDSAMYFCATTSGSGRETQYFGPGTRLLVL.

This clonotype turned up a few times. This sequence joins TRBV10-3 and TRBJ2-2; TRBD1 aligns across 8 bases. The CDR3 sequence is 17 residues long. V shed 6 bases, J shed 5 bases, and the junction held 14 bases outside the gene matches. From germline, CDR1 is ENHRY and CDR2 SYGVKD. CDR3 region: CAIRPQGAPQDTGELFF. For the CDR3, the DNA is TGTGCCATCAGGCCCCAGGGGGCCCCTCAGGATACCGGGGAGCTGTTTTTT.

The CDR3 DNA is TGTGCCAGCAGCCAAGATAGCCCAGCGGGCGGCACCGGGGAGCTGTTTTTT. Protein sequence: CASSQDSPAGGTGELFF. V usage is TRBV3-1 and J usage is TRBJ2-2; D may be TRBD2 (6 bases). The V end was cut by 0 bases, the J end by 4 bases, with 15 bases between. The CDR3 loop spans 17 amino acids. The germline CDR1 and CDR2 sequences are LGHDT and YNNKEL (reference sequence).

This clonotype was seen only a few times. CDR3 in amino acids: CAWRKAGGQETQYF. The DNA of the CDR3 is TGTGCCTGGAGGAAAGCGGGAGGACAAGAGACCCAGTACTTC. The V call is TRBV30, the J call TRBJ2-5; 9 nucleotides match TRBD2. CDR1 is GTSNPN and CDR2 is SVGIG in the germline V gene (reference sequence). Unmatched junction bases numbered 4, after V lost 3 bases and J lost 2 bases. This CDR3 spans 14 amino acids.

The table lists this clonotype with many counts. The chain couples TRBV20-1 to TRBJ2-5, with 9 bases fitting TRBD1. Germline assignment: CDR1 DFQATT and CDR2 SNEGSKA (reference sequence). The CDR3 is 14 residues long. V shed 5 bases, J shed 4 bases, and the junction held 8 bases outside the gene matches. DNA for the CDR3: TGCAGTGCTGACAGGACAGGGGTGCGAGAGACCCAGTACTTC. Translation gives CSADRTGVRETQYF.

There are many counts of this clonotype. This rearrangement joins TRBV18 to TRBJ1-5; TRBD1 is a possible D gene (5 bases). The CDR3 has 18 residues. Germline CDR1 KGHSH, CDR2 LQKENI. V lost 3 bases and J 0 bases, leaving 18 bases between the germline ends. The CDR3 DNA reads as TGTGCCAGCTCACCCACAATTGACAGATACCATAGCAATCAGCCCCAGCATTTT. It is translated as CASSPTIDRYHSNQPQHF.

This clonotype was recorded at least ten times. The chain employs TRBV7-9 and TRBJ2-3; D remains ambiguous. With 4 bases removed from V and 6 bases from J, the gap between germline ends came to 8 bases. This CDR3 spans 12 amino acids. Germline-derived CDR1 and CDR2 are SEHNR and FQNEAQ (reference sequence). The chain's CDR3 is CASSSVGDTQYF. As DNA, the CDR3 is TGTGCCAGCAGCTCCGTAGGGGATACGCAGTATTTT. Variable domain in full (rest from reference TRBV7-9 and TRBJ2-3): DTGVSQNPRHKITKRGQNVTFRCDPISEHNRLYWYRQTLGQGPEFLTYFQNEAQLEKSRLLSDRFSAERPKGSFSTLEIQRTEQGDSAMYLCASSSVGDTQYFGPGTRLTVL.

This clonotype was recorded at least ten times. The chain employs TRBV7-2 and TRBJ2-4; 10 bases are a match to TRBD1. Germline assignment: CDR1 SGHTA and CDR2 FQGNSA. Germline trimming cut 5 bases from V and 0 bases from J; bases unmatched to any gene: 7. CDR3 length: 17 residues. Here the CDR3 reads CASSPLWDRGAKNIQYF. For the CDR3, the DNA is TGTGCCAGCAGCCCCTTATGGGACAGGGGAGCCAAAAACATTCAGTACTTC.

This clonotype was picked up many times. The V gene is TRBV20-1, the J gene TRBJ2-1; D remains ambiguous. The CDR3 consists of 14 residues. Germline CDR1 and CDR2: DFQATT and SNEGSKA (reference sequence). V was clipped by 0 bases and J by 0 bases, with 6 bases between them. The CDR3 spells CSARESPSYNEQFF. In DNA form, the CDR3 reads TGCAGTGCTAGAGAATCCCCCTCCTACAATGAGCAGTTCTTC.

This clonotype has a handful of counts. The genes are TRBV7-8 and TRBJ2-1; 8 bases align to TRBD2. Trimming cost V 5 bases and J 1 base; bases outside gene matches: 7. The CDR3 consists of 16 residues. CDR1 and CDR2 (germline): SGHVS, FQNEAQ. CDR3 nucleotide sequence: TGTGCCAGCAGCCAAAAAGGACTAGCTTCCTACAATGAGCAGTTCTTC. Translated, it gives CASSQKGLASYNEQFF. The full variable domain, with the rest looked up from reference TRBV7-8 and TRBJ2-1, is GAGVSQSPRYKVAKRGQDVALRCDPISGHVSLFWYQQALGQGPEFLTYFQNEAQLDKSGLPSDRFFAERPEGSVSTLKIQRTQQEDSAVYLCASSQKGLASYNEQFFGPGTRLTVL.

The J gene is TRBJ2-7, the V gene TRBV28; D unclear. V was shortened by 5 bases and J by 5 bases, with 13 bases between the two germline ends. CDR3 length equals 13 residues. CDR1 MDHEN and CDR2 SYDVKM come from the germline V gene. The CDR3 region has the DNA TGTGCCAGCAGTACCTCCCAGGTCAACGAGCAGTACTTC. This translates into CASSTSQVNEQYF. The variable domain in full, completed from reference TRBV28 and TRBJ2-7, reads DVKVTQSSRYLVKRTGEKVFLECVQDMDHENMFWYRQDPGLGLRLIYFSYDVKMKEKGDIPEGYSVSREKKERFSLILESASTNQTSMYLCASSTSQVNEQYFGPGTRLTVT.

This clonotype came up many times. This rearrangement joins TRBV20-1 to TRBJ1-4; possible D gene TRBD1, 6 bases. CDR1 is DFQATT, CDR2 SNEGSKA, per germline (reference sequence). This CDR3 comprises 15 residues. The V end lost 4 bases, the J end lost 2 bases, and 14 bases lay between the germline ends. In DNA form, the CDR3 reads TGCAGTGCTACGCCGTCTGGGGGCACTAATGAAAAACTGTTTTTT. Encoded protein: CSATPSGGTNEKLFF.

This clonotype was found a few times. The gene calls are TRBV20-1 and TRBJ1-5; a possible D gene is TRBD1 (6 bases). V gave up 2 bases and J gave up 4 bases, with 15 bases separating them. The CDR3 is made up of 15 amino acids. The germline CDR1 and CDR2 sequences are DFQATT and SNEGSKA (reference sequence). CDR3 amino acids: CSARPPGAGNQPQHF. In nucleotides, the CDR3 is TGCAGTGCTAGACCTCCGGGGGCAGGGAATCAGCCCCAGCATTTT.

This clonotype was seen only a few times. V gene TRBV2 combines with J gene TRBJ2-1, with TRBD2 identical over 13 bases. The germline V gene has CDR1 SNHLY and CDR2 FYNNEI. Trimming took 10 bases from V and 4 from J; bases not matched to a gene: 7. This CDR3 has 15 amino acids. The DNA of the CDR3 is TGTGCCACCTGGGGGACTAGCGGGAATTACAATGAGCAGTTCTTC. Residues: CATWGTSGNYNEQFF.

The chain joins TRBV5-6 to TRBJ2-7; a possible D gene is TRBD1 (6 bases). Trimming stripped 3 bases from V and 2 bases from J, with 18 bases between. The germline gives CDR1 SGHDT, CDR2 YYEEEE. CDR3 length equals 16 residues. The CDR3, as DNA: TGTGCCAGCAGCTCAGTCCGGGACACCCAACCCTACGAGCAGTACTTC. It is translated as CASSSVRDTQPYEQYF.

The genes are TRBV19 and TRBJ1-6, with a weak D call TRBD1 (5 bases). Germline loops: CDR1 LNHDA, CDR2 SQIVND (reference sequence). There are 14 residues in the CDR3. V gave up 7 bases and J gave up 10 bases, with 17 bases separating them. The CDR3: CASTQGTGISPLHF. Here the CDR3 DNA reads TGTGCCAGTACTCAGGGAACGGGTATCTCACCCCTCCACTTT.

This clonotype has a handful of counts. CDR3 sequence reads: CASSLRPYEQYF. CDR3 in DNA: TGTGCCAGCAGCTTACGCCCGTACGAGCAGTACTTC. This rearrangement joins TRBV7-9 to TRBJ2-7, with no clear D. V lost 2 bases and J 4 bases, leaving 6 bases between the germline ends. Germline values: CDR1 SEHNR, CDR2 FQNEAQ (reference sequence). CDR3 length: 12 residues.

In this sample, this clonotype turned up many times. The gene calls are TRBV18 and TRBJ2-3; 9 bases map to TRBD2. The ends lost 3 bases at V and 4 bases at J; junction bases unmatched: 5. The germline CDR1 and CDR2 sequences are KGHSH and LQKENI. The CDR3 extends over 15 amino acids. For the CDR3, the DNA is TGTGCCAGCTCACCCGGGACTAGCTCCGCAGATACGCAGTATTTT. Translation: CASSPGTSSADTQYF. Supplemented by reference TRBV18 and TRBJ2-3, the full variable domain reads NAGVMQNPRHLVRRRGQEARLRCSPMKGHSHVYWYRQLPEEGLKFMVYLQKENIIDESGMPKERFSAEFPKEGPSILRIQQVVRGDSAAYFCASSPGTSSADTQYFGPGTRLTVL.

This clonotype was seen repeatedly, ten times or more. The V call is TRBV28, the J call TRBJ1-4; possibly TRBD1 for D (6 bases). Germline V lookup: CDR1 MDHEN, CDR2 SYDVKM. V was clipped by 6 bases and J by 13 bases, with 24 bases between them. The CDR3 sequence is 15 residues long. CDR3 sequence: CASRPTRGKVLGLFF. CDR3 nucleotides: TGTGCCAGCAGGCCTACAAGGGGGAAGGTGCTCGGACTGTTTTTT.

V is TRBV5-1 and J is TRBJ2-6; a possible D gene is TRBD2 (5 bases). The germline gives CDR1 SGHRS, CDR2 YFSETQ. V lost 0 bases to trimming and J lost 2 bases, with 12 bases between them. This CDR3 contains 17 residues. In nucleotides, the CDR3 is TGCGCCAGCAGCTTGGGGCCGTCCGGGGCTGGGGCCAACGTCCTGACTTTC. As protein: CASSLGPSGAGANVLTF.